One and the same sample provided the 12 T cell receptor beta chains below, sequenced in a study of cytomegalovirus exposure and HLA in healthy donors. PCR primers comprised 60 Vbeta and 13 Jbeta primers. The table came from immunoSEQ multiplex PCR; TCRdb's copy has only in-frame clones and leaves some out. Of 130,000 or so clones listed, approximately 82% are singletons. Input material: PBMCs. These receptors came from a woman under 30 in good health and CMV-seropositive.

Only one count was recorded for this clone. The chain joins TRBV6-5 to TRBJ1-2; D is possibly TRBD1 (5 bases). The CDR3 is 15 amino acids. Trimming removed 0 bases at V and 5 bases at J, with 13 bases between. Germline V gives CDR1 MNHEY, CDR2 SVGAGI. CDR3 residues: CASSYSGQSSYGYTF. CDR3 DNA: TGTGCCAGCAGTTACTCGGGGCAGAGTTCATATGGCTACACCTTC.

This clone was seen a single time. The chain has TRBV5-5 and TRBJ1-1, with TRBD1 matching 7 bases. The length of the CDR3 is 14 residues. The V gene end was trimmed by 4 bases and the J gene end by 5 bases; junction bases not matched to a gene: 8. The V gene's germline CDR1 is SGHKS and CDR2 YYEKEE (reference sequence). The CDR3 here is CASSLRDSDTEAFF. CDR3 DNA sequence: TGTGCCAGCAGCCTTCGGGACAGCGATACTGAAGCTTTCTTT.

This chain joins TRBV5-5 and TRBJ1-4, with 9 bases identical to TRBD1. The germline gives CDR1 SGHKS, CDR2 YYEKEE (reference sequence). The CDR3 totals 14 residues. With V trimmed by 4 bases and J by 5 bases, 3 bases remained unmatched. This CDR3 is CASSTGQGNEKLFF. DNA for the CDR3: TGTGCCAGCAGCACCGGACAGGGGAATGAAAAACTGTTTTTT. Supplemented by reference TRBV5-5 and TRBJ1-4, the full variable domain reads DAGVTQSPTHLIKTRGQQVTLRCSPISGHKSVSWYQQVLGQGPQFIFQYYEKEERGRGNFPDRFSARQFPNYSSELNVNALLLGDSALYLCASSTGQGNEKLFFGSGTQLSVL.

The chain combines TRBV6-1 with TRBJ1-5; D uncertain. Germline CDR1 reads MNHNS; CDR2 reads SASEGT. V lost 3 bases, J lost 5 bases, and 8 bases lay in between. CDR3 length: 13 amino acids. The DNA of the CDR3 is TGTGCCAGCAGTGAGGGAGAATATCAGCCCCAGCATTTT. It specifies CASSEGEYQPQHF.

This clone was picked up a small number of times. The V call is TRBV6-4, the J call TRBJ1-1; D possibly corresponds to TRBD1 (5 bases). The CDR3 extends over 14 amino acids. V was clipped by 2 bases and J by 2 bases, with 9 bases between them. CDR1 and CDR2 (germline): MRHNA, SNTAGT. CDR3 region: CASSDTDKNTEAFF. The CDR3 DNA follows: TGTGCCAGCAGTGACACGGACAAAAACACTGAAGCTTTCTTT.

The chain uses TRBV19 and TRBJ2-3, with D possibly being TRBD2 (6 bases). CDR1 and CDR2 (germline): LNHDA, SQIVND (reference sequence). This CDR3 comprises 14 residues. The V end lost 8 bases, the J end lost 4 bases, and 16 bases lay between the germline ends. Written as DNA, the CDR3 is TGTGCCAGTGGGGGACTCCTGTCCCCAGATACGCAGTATTTT. Translation: CASGGLLSPDTQYF.

In the case of this clone: The germline gene is not matched at one end of the junction; a read error may be the cause. The chain carries TRBV27 and TRBJ1-3; a possible D gene is TRBD1 (5 bases). From germline, CDR1 is MNHEY and CDR2 SMNVEV (reference sequence). The CDR3 consists of 14 residues. The CDR3 sequence: CASSLKGSGNAIYF. CDR3 DNA: TGTGCCAGCAGTCTCAAGGGGTCTGGAAACGCCATATATTTT.

The chain joins TRBV10-2 to TRBJ1-3; D may be TRBD1 (6 bases). There are 15 residues in the CDR3. CDR1 is WSHSY and CDR2 is SAAADI in the germline V gene. Deletions cut 6 bases from V and 4 bases from J, with 16 bases between. The CDR3 DNA is TGCGCCAGCAGCCCTCTACCAGGGGTAGGAAACACCATATATTTT. It yields the protein CASSPLPGVGNTIYF.

This clone came up a few times. The rearrangement links TRBV11-2 to TRBJ2-7; unclear D gene. The germline V and J ends were trimmed by 7 bases and 4 bases, with 17 bases remaining between them. The CDR3 consists of 14 residues. Germline V gene data show CDR1 as SGHAT and CDR2 as FQNNGV. CDR3 residues: CASIQNSPLYEQYF. CDR3 DNA sequence: TGTGCCAGCATCCAAAACTCACCATTATACGAGCAGTACTTC.

This clone was observed a few times. The chain combines TRBV5-6 with TRBJ2-5; 9 bases fit TRBD1. Germline loops: CDR1 SGHDT, CDR2 YYEEEE. The junction had 2 bases not matched to a gene; V was cut back by 3 bases and J by 2 bases. The CDR3 has 14 amino acids. Here the CDR3 reads CASSSTGGQETQYF. The DNA for the CDR3 is TGTGCCAGCAGCTCGACAGGGGGGCAAGAGACCCAGTACTTC.

The chain carries TRBV7-9 and TRBJ1-4, with D perhaps TRBD1 (6 bases). V lost 8 bases to trimming and J lost 8 bases, with 15 bases between them. The CDR3 length is 13 residues. From germline, CDR1 is SEHNR and CDR2 FQNEAQ (reference sequence). The chain's CDR3 is CASAEGVEEKLFF. Here the CDR3 DNA reads TGTGCCAGCGCAGAGGGGGTGGAGGAAAAACTGTTTTTT.

This clone was recorded once. This chain connects TRBV6-4 to TRBJ1-6; 8 nucleotides agree with TRBD1. From germline, CDR1 is MRHNA and CDR2 SNTAGT. The CDR3 is made up of 15 amino acids. J lost 6 bases, V lost 5 bases, and 6 bases had no gene match. CDR3 nucleotides: TGTGCCAGCAGTTCACAGGGGGAAAGTAATTCACCCCTCCACTTT. Translating it yields CASSSQGESNSPLHF.